The T cell receptor beta chain described here comes from a study of cytomegalovirus exposure and HLA in healthy donors. Broader study findings: TCR beta V- and J-gene trimming was later associated with a missense DCLRE1C variant.

The PCR used 60 Vbeta and 13 Jbeta primers. In the original processing: Unique TCR beta chains numbered approximately 80 million in a later analysis, with roughly 10 million shared. TCRdb keeps only in-frame clones here, not all; method: immunoSEQ multiplex PCR. From that table come the V and J calls and clone size; the DNA was used to work out D and trimming. The table records approximately 120,000 clones, about four fifths of them present only once. With regard to this clone: What it binds is not known.

The CDR3 loop spans 17 amino acids. The V gene lost 2 bases and the J gene lost 0 bases, with 16 bases spanning the gap. Germline V gene sequence: CDR1 SEHNR, CDR2 FQNEAQ (reference sequence). The origin of this receptor is a man between 35 and 55 years old in good health and CMV-seronegative. Sample: PBMCs. The V and J genes are TRBV7-9 and TRBJ1-2; D perhaps matches TRBD1 (6 bases). The CDR3 sequence is CASSLSQGNLANYGYTF. CDR3 nucleotide sequence: TGTGCCAGCAGCTTAAGTCAGGGGAACTTAGCTAACTATGGCTACACCTTC.